This T cell receptor (beta chain) was sequenced during a study of blood T cells in healthy people across ages. On the study more broadly: Template-switching capture recovered about one barcoded beta molecule per two T cells.

This clonotype was found a few times. At one end, the junction sequence differs from germline, possibly due to a read error. The CDR3 is 13 amino acids. Germline V gene lookup returns CDR1 LGHNA and CDR2 YSLEER. The authors ran a second PCR of 7 to 11 cycles using a sample-barcoded 5' primer and a J-beta primer mix. TCRdb recomputed calls from the 5' RACE reads with MiXCR, one row per CDR3 protein. This table has about 1.1 million distinct CDR3 sequences, around two fifths appearing once. Sample: blood. The V and J genes are TRBV4-3 and TRBJ2-7; the D is unclear. The receptor was isolated from a man aged 18-30 years in good health. The DNA for the CDR3 is TGCGCCAGCACCCAAGACCTCCCCTACGAGCAGTACTTC. Translation gives CASTQDLPYEQYF.